This entry features one T cell receptor (beta chain) sequence. Germline CDR1 is SGHDN and CDR2 is FVKESK. The CDR3 runs to 17 residues. The V gene lost 0 bases and the J gene lost 2 bases, with 13 bases spanning the gap. Original processing methods: Amplification with reference gene primers provided the estimates of nucleated cell counts. The protocol was immunoSEQ multiplex PCR, while the TCRdb copy is restricted to in-frame clones and leaves out a portion. V and J calls and clone size are given by that table; D and trimming were obtained from the DNA. The data contain about 19,000 clones, 70% to 85% of them seen just once; the ten biggest clones take up 6.1%. This record comes from a study of blood T cell repertoires in COVID-19. The overall study: The study drew acute and convalescent COVID-19 samples from the United States, Italy and Spain. PBMCs, B-cell-depleted T cells, or T cells provided the cDNA or gDNA that made up the material.

The sample was peripheral blood. This chain joins TRBV14 and TRBJ2-2, with D possibly being TRBD1 (6 bases). This TCR was sampled from a human donor in a cohort sampled during active COVID-19. Here the CDR3 reads CASSQDLRTVNTGELFF. The DNA for the CDR3 is TGTGCCAGCAGCCAAGATCTTCGGACAGTTAACACCGGGGAGCTGTTTTTT.